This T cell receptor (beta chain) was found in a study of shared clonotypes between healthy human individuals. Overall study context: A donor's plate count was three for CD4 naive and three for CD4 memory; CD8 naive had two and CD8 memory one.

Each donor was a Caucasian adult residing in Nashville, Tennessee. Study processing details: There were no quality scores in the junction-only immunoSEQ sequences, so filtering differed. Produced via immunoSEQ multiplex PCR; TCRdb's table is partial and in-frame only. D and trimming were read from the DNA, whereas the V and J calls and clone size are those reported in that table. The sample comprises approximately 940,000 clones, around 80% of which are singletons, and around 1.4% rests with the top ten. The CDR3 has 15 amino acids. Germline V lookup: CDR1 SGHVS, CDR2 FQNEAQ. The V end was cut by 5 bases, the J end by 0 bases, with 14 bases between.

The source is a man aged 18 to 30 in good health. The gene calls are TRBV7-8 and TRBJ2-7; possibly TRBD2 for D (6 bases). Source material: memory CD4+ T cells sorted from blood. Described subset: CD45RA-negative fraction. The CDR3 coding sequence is TGTGCCAGCAGCCCGCGGGACGGCAGCTCCTACGAGCAGTACTTC. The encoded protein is CASSPRDGSSYEQYF.